This T cell receptor (beta chain) was identified during a study of T cell responses to AZD1222 COVID-19 vaccine. The CDR3 has 15 residues. From germline, CDR1 is SGHRS and CDR2 YFSETQ. Trimming cost V 4 bases and J 4 bases; bases outside gene matches: 6. This clone appeared once. Its target is not known. Assay: immunoSEQ multiplex PCR; the TCRdb copy retains only in-frame clones and omits some. Found here are 90,000 to 120,000 clones, roughly 87% of them singletons; the top ten hold approximately 4.3%. General study results and limits: Spike regions recognized by vaccine-associated CD4 TCRs spanned the protein, led by 160-218 and 743-854. Sampled repertoires all dated from after the peak T cell response.

The chain links TRBV5-1 to TRBJ2-5; 11 bases fit TRBD1. This TCR derives from an adult in good health. Sample: peripheral blood, taken on day 0 of AZD1222 vaccination. The CDR3 loop reads CASSQDRGRGETQYF. CDR3 DNA sequence: TGCGCCAGCAGCCAGGACAGGGGGCGTGGAGAGACCCAGTACTTC.